These 5 T cell receptor beta chains were all obtained from the same sample, sequenced in a study of cytomegalovirus exposure and HLA in healthy donors. Both 60 Vbeta primers and 13 Jbeta primers went into the PCR. TCRdb keeps only in-frame clones here, not all; method: immunoSEQ multiplex PCR. This table holds approximately 140,000 clones, around two thirds found once. Material: PBMCs. Receptors originate from a male donor in good health and CMV-seronegative.

The chain recombines TRBV7-8 with TRBJ1-4, with 9 positions matching TRBD1. V was pared by 6 bases and J by 1 base, with 6 bases of the junction left unmatched. The germline V gene has CDR1 SGHVS and CDR2 FQNEAQ. There are 16 residues in the CDR3. Here the CDR3 reads CASRPTGGLTNEKLFF. CDR3 bases: TGTGCCAGCAGACCGACAGGGGGGTTAACTAATGAAAAACTGTTTTTT.

This chain links TRBV7-9 with TRBJ2-7, with TRBD1 identical over 9 bases. CDR3 length: 19 residues. Per the germline V gene, CDR1 is SEHNR and CDR2 is FQNEAQ (reference sequence). V dropped 2 bases and J dropped 1; count of bases not matched to a gene: 15. The CDR3: CASSLKGQGTRPRSYEQYF. In DNA form, the CDR3 reads TGTGCCAGCAGCTTAAAGGGACAGGGAACCCGCCCTAGGTCCTACGAGCAGTACTTC.

The rearrangement joins TRBV27 to TRBJ2-3, with 14 bases aligning to TRBD2. V dropped 1 base and J dropped 1; count of bases not matched to a gene: 7. Looked up from germline, CDR1 is MNHEY and CDR2 is SMNVEV (reference sequence). This CDR3 is built from 19 residues. The CDR3 coding sequence is TGTGCCAGCAGTTTATATGCTTGGACTAGCGGGGGGCGCACAGATACGCAGTATTTT. Translated, it gives CASSLYAWTSGGRTDTQYF.

This clone was seen more than once but under ten times. CDR3 coding DNA: TGTGCCAGCAGCCTCGGCGGCAGTAAGCAGTACTTC. Encoded protein: CASSLGGSKQYF. The chain recombines TRBV7-9 with TRBJ2-7, with D unresolved. The CDR3 runs 12 residues. The V gene lost 5 bases and the J gene lost 8 bases, with 13 bases spanning the gap. CDR1 is SEHNR, CDR2 FQNEAQ, per germline (reference sequence).

This clone was seen once. The rearrangement joins TRBV2 to TRBJ1-3, with D hard to call. Germline loops: CDR1 SNHLY, CDR2 FYNNEI. The V gene lost 6 bases and the J gene lost 4 bases, with 19 bases spanning the gap. The CDR3 has 16 residues. This CDR3 reads CASSQNLNGYGNTIYF. CDR3 coding DNA: TGTGCCAGCAGCCAAAATCTAAACGGGTACGGAAACACCATATATTTT.